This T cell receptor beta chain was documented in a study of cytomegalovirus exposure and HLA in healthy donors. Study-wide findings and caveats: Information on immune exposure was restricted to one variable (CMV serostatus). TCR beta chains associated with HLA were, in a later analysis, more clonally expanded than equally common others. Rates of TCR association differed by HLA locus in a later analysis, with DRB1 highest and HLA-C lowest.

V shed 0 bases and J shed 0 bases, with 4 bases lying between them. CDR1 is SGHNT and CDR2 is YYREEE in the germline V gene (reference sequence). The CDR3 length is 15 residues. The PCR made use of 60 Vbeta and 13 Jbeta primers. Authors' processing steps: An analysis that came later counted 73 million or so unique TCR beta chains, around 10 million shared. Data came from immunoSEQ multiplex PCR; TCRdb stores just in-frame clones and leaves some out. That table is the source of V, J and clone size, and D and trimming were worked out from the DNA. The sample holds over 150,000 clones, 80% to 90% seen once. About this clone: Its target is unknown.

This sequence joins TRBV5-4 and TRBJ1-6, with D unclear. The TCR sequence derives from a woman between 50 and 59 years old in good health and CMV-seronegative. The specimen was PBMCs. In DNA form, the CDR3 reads TGTGCCAGCAGCTTGGGGAGCTCCTATAATTCACCCCTCCACTTT. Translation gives CASSLGSSYNSPLHF.